Shown below are 15 T cell receptor beta chains from a single sample sequenced in a study of T cell responses to AZD1222 COVID-19 vaccine. The table came from immunoSEQ multiplex PCR; TCRdb's copy has only in-frame clones and leaves some out. Here the sample spans fewer than 200,000 clones, 80% to 90% being singletons. The specimen was peripheral blood, collected on day 0 of AZD1222 vaccination. The receptors shown here come from an adult in good health.

The chain joins TRBV30 to TRBJ1-2, with TRBD1 as a possible D gene (6 bases). Germline V gene sequence: CDR1 GTSNPN, CDR2 SVGIG (reference sequence). The CDR3 has 15 residues. V was shortened by 5 bases and J by 4 bases, with 20 bases between the two germline ends. The CDR3 DNA is TGTGCCTGGGGGCCTGATCAACAGGGAGGCTATGGCTACACCTTC. Its protein product is CAWGPDQQGGYGYTF.

The CDR3 DNA reads as TGTGCCAGCAGCCTTGCAGGGGGCGCGGGGAGAGCTTTCTTT. Encoded protein: CASSLAGGAGRAFF. The chain uses TRBV28 and TRBJ1-1, with 8 positions matching TRBD1. The CDR3 is made up of 14 amino acids. V gave up 6 bases and J gave up 10 bases; unmatched junction bases: 13. Germline-derived CDR1 and CDR2 are MDHEN and SYDVKM. Together with reference TRBV28 and TRBJ1-1, the CDR3 gives the full variable domain: DVKVTQSSRYLVKRTGEKVFLECVQDMDHENMFWYRQDPGLGLRLIYFSYDVKMKEKGDIPEGYSVSREKKERFSLILESASTNQTSMYLCASSLAGGAGRAFFGQGTRLTVV.

The chain has TRBV10-1 and TRBJ2-7, with D perhaps given as TRBD1 or TRBD2 (5 bases each). CDR1 WNHNN and CDR2 SYGVQD come from the germline V gene (reference sequence). The CDR3 runs to 14 residues. V gave up 9 bases and J gave up 1 base, with 16 bases separating them. The CDR3 here is CASHMRGKSYEQYF. Here the CDR3 DNA reads TGCGCCAGTCATATGAGGGGAAAATCCTACGAGCAGTACTTC.

The chain is built from TRBV6-5 and TRBJ2-3; 7 bases align to TRBD1. Germline V CDR1 and CDR2: MNHEY, SVGAGI. The CDR3 extends over 13 amino acids. V trimming: 10 bases; J trimming: 5 bases; junction bases outside the gene matches: 9. The CDR3 is CATVETGVDTQYF. CDR3 in DNA: TGTGCCACGGTGGAAACAGGGGTAGATACGCAGTATTTT.

The chain joins TRBV5-5 to TRBJ1-6; TRBD1 might be the D (5 bases). CDR1 is SGHKS and CDR2 is YYEKEE in the germline V gene (reference sequence). This CDR3 comprises 17 residues. The V end lost 0 bases, the J end lost 7 bases, and 17 bases lay between the germline ends. CDR3 sequence (DNA): TGTGCCAGCAGCTTGGAATCAGGGACGAACAGAAATTCACCCCTCCACTTT. Translating it yields CASSLESGTNRNSPLHF.

V is TRBV5-1 and J is TRBJ1-6; 12 bases map to TRBD1. CDR3 length: 14 residues. With 4 bases clipped from V and 10 bases from J, the junction kept 3 bases outside the gene matches. From germline, CDR1 is SGHRS and CDR2 YFSETQ. CDR3 loop: CASSQGQGASPLHF. CDR3 bases: TGCGCCAGCAGCCAGGGACAGGGGGCCTCACCCCTCCACTTT.

The V call is TRBV4-2, the J call TRBJ2-7; 7 bases fit TRBD1. The CDR3 is made up of 13 amino acids. The J segment lost 3 bases and the V segment lost 4 bases, leaving 3 bases of the junction unmatched. The germline CDR1 and CDR2 sequences are LGHNA and YNFKEQ. The CDR3 sequence is CASSPRTGYEQYF. In DNA, the CDR3 is TGTGCCAGCAGCCCACGGACAGGCTACGAGCAGTACTTC.

In its sample, this clone was seen once. The chain carries TRBV5-1 and TRBJ2-3; 12 bases line up with TRBD2. V dropped 4 bases and J dropped 3; count of bases not matched to a gene: 6. This CDR3 contains 16 residues. Germline V gives CDR1 SGHRS, CDR2 YFSETQ. The CDR3: CASSPLAGGPTDTQYF. CDR3 bases: TGCGCCAGCAGCCCCCTAGCGGGAGGGCCTACAGATACGCAGTATTTT.

CDR3 sequence (DNA): TGTGCCAGCAGTTCTAAGGACAGGCACAATCAGCCCCAGCATTTT. Its translation is CASSSKDRHNQPQHF. The rearrangement joins TRBV28 to TRBJ1-5, with 7 bases lining up with TRBD1. Germline V gene data show CDR1 as MDHEN and CDR2 as SYDVKM. Unmatched junction bases numbered 6, after V lost 4 bases and J lost 3 bases. This CDR3 contains 15 residues.

V is TRBV27 and J is TRBJ2-7, with D possibly TRBD2 on 6 matching bases. The CDR3 runs 15 residues. The V gene lost 5 bases and the J gene lost 2 bases, with 16 bases spanning the gap. Germline values: CDR1 MNHEY, CDR2 SMNVEV (reference sequence). In nucleotides, the CDR3 is TGTGCCAGCAGTACCAAGCCGGGACTCACCTACGAGCAGTACTTC. Amino acids: CASSTKPGLTYEQYF.

V usage is TRBV3-1 (or the pseudogene TRBV3-2) and J usage is TRBJ1-3; D remains unclear. With 0 bases removed from V and 0 bases from J, the gap between germline ends came to 6 bases. Germline-derived CDR1 and CDR2 are LGHDT and YNNKEL (reference sequence). The CDR3 length is 15 residues. CDR3 region: CASSQDPSSGNTIYF. The CDR3, as DNA: TGTGCCAGCAGCCAAGATCCCAGCTCTGGAAACACCATATATTTT.

The chain is built from TRBV21-1 and TRBJ2-7; the DNA was not compared with TRBD2, the D call given in the table. TRBV21-1 is assigned pseudogene status. The CDR3 is made up of 13 amino acids. CDR3 sequence: CASRGLDSYEQYF. CDR3 sequence (DNA): TGTGCCAGCAGGGGACTGGACTCCTACGAGCAGTACTTC.

V and J are TRBV2 and TRBJ2-7; no firm D call. The CDR3 is 11 residues long. With 6 bases removed from V and 3 bases from J, the gap between germline ends came to 6 bases. From germline, CDR1 is SNHLY and CDR2 FYNNEI. The DNA for the CDR3 is TGTGCCAGCAGCAGAGACTACGAGCAGTACTTC. It specifies CASSRDYEQYF. The full variable domain, with the rest looked up from reference TRBV2 and TRBJ2-7, is EPEVTQTPSHQVTQMGQEVILRCVPISNHLYFYWYRQILGQKVEFLVSFYNNEISEKSEIFDDQFSVERPDGSNFTLKIRSTKLEDSAMYFCASSRDYEQYFGPGTRLTVT.

This rearrangement joins TRBV19 to TRBJ2-7, with D possibly matching TRBD2 (6 bases). The CDR3 loop spans 15 amino acids. The germline V and J ends were trimmed by 4 bases and 1 base, with 14 bases remaining between them. The germline gives CDR1 LNHDA, CDR2 SQIVND (reference sequence). The CDR3 sequence is CASSTTAGRSYEQYF. The CDR3 bases are TGTGCCAGTAGTACCACCGCGGGAAGGTCCTACGAGCAGTACTTC.

A single count supports this clone. This rearrangement joins TRBV3-1 (or the pseudogene TRBV3-2) to TRBJ1-1, with unresolved D. This CDR3 is built from 14 residues. The V gene lost 4 bases and the J gene lost 3 bases, with 12 bases spanning the gap. The germline CDR1 and CDR2 sequences are LGHDT and YNNKEL (reference sequence). The CDR3 sequence is CASSPLGRDTEAFF. The CDR3 DNA follows: TGTGCCAGCAGCCCTCTCGGGAGGGACACTGAAGCTTTCTTT.